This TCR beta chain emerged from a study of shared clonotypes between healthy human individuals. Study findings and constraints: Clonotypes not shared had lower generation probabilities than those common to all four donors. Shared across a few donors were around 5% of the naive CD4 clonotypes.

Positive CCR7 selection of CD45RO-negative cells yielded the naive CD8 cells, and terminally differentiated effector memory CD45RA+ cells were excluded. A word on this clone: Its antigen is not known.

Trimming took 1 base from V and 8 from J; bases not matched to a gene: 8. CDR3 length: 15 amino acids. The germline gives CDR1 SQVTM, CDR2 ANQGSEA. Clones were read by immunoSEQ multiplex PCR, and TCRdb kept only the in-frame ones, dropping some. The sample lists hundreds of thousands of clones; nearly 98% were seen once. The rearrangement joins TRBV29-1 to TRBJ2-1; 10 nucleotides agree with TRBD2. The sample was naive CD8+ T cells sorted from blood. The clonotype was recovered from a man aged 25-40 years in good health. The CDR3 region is CSVEGLAGDLDEQFF. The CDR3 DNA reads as TGCAGCGTTGAAGGGCTAGCGGGAGATTTGGATGAGCAGTTCTTC.